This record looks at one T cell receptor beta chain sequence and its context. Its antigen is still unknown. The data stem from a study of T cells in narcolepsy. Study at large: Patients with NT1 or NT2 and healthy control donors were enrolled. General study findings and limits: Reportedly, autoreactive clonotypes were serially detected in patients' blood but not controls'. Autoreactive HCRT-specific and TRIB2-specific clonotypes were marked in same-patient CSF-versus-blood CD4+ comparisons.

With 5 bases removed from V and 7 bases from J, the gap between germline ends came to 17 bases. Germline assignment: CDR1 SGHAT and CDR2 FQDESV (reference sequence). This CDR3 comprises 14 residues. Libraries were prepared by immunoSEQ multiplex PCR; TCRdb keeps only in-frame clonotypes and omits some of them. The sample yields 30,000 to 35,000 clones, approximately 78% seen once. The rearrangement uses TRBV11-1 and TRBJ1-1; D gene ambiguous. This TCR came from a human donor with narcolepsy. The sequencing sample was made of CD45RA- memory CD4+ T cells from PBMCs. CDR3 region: CASSLTTDRGEAFF. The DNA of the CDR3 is TGTGCCAGCAGCCTAACGACGGACCGGGGTGAAGCTTTCTTT.